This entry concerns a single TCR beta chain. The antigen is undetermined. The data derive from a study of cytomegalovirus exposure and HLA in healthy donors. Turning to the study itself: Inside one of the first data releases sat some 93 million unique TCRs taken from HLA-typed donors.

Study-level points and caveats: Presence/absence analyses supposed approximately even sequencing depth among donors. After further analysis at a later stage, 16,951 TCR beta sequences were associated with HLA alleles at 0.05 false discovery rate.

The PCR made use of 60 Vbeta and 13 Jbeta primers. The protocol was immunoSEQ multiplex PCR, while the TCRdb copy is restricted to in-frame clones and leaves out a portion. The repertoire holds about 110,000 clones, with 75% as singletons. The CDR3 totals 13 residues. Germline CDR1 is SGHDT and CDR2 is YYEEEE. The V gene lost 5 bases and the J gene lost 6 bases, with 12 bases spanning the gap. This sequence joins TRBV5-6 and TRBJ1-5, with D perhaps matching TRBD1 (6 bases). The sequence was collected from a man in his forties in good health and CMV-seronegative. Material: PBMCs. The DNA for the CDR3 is TGTGCCAGCAGTTCTACAGGGAGTCAGCCCCAGCATTTT. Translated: CASSSTGSQPQHF.